The 23 T cell receptor beta chains presented below share a single source sample, sequenced in a study of cytomegalovirus exposure and HLA in healthy donors. 60 Vbeta and 13 Jbeta primers were used in PCR. This table comes from immunoSEQ multiplex PCR, and its TCRdb copy is limited to in-frame clones, with some not included. The data show about 180,000 clones, approximately 80% seen once. The sequenced material came from PBMCs. The receptors stem from a girl aged 2-15 years in good health and CMV-seropositive.

The J gene is TRBJ1-2, the V gene TRBV5-1; D not certain. The CDR3 extends over 15 amino acids. Looked up from germline, CDR1 is SGHRS and CDR2 is YFSETQ. The germline V and J ends were trimmed by 3 bases and 7 bases, with 19 bases remaining between them. CDR3: CASSSQQPSMGGYTF. The CDR3 DNA is TGCGCCAGCAGCTCGCAACAGCCCTCCATGGGTGGCTACACCTTC.

The V gene is TRBV10-3, the J gene TRBJ2-3; TRBD1 matches 10 bases. The CDR3 runs 15 residues. Germline CDR1 and CDR2: ENHRY and SYGVKD. Trimming at V came to 3 bases and at J to 3 bases, leaving 3 bases not matched to a gene. The CDR3 nucleotides are TGTGCCATCAGTGACGACAGGGGGCTGACAGATACGCAGTATTTT. This codes for CAISDDRGLTDTQYF.

The CDR3 loop reads CASSWGLADTDTQYF. The CDR3 DNA reads as TGCGCCAGCAGCTGGGGACTAGCGGACACAGATACGCAGTATTTT. The J gene is TRBJ2-3, the V gene TRBV5-1; TRBD2 agrees at 11 bases. Germline lookup yields CDR1 SGHRS and CDR2 YFSETQ. This CDR3 is built from 15 residues. J was trimmed by 2 bases and V by 3 bases; bases with no gene match: 2.

The chain uses TRBV20-1 and TRBJ2-3; D is perhaps TRBD2 (5 bases). Germline CDR1 DFQATT, CDR2 SNEGSKA (reference sequence). CDR3 length equals 11 residues. With 7 bases removed from V and 3 bases from J, the gap between germline ends came to 8 bases. The CDR3 bases are TGCAGTGGGATAGCGACAGATACGCAGTATTTT. It specifies CSGIATDTQYF.

The chain employs TRBV5-4 and TRBJ2-7; 12 bases map to TRBD2. Per germline, CDR1 SGHNT and CDR2 YYREEE (reference sequence). The CDR3 runs to 15 residues. V dropped 4 bases and J dropped 5; count of bases not matched to a gene: 7. This CDR3 is CASSPGLAGINEQYF. In DNA, the CDR3 is TGTGCCAGCAGCCCTGGACTAGCGGGAATCAACGAGCAGTACTTC.

This clone was counted between two and nine times. This chain links TRBV7-6 with TRBJ1-2, with a weak D call TRBD1 (6 bases). This CDR3 comprises 15 residues. The germline V gene has CDR1 SGHVS and CDR2 FNYEAQ. Trimming pared 1 base from V and 5 bases from J, leaving 14 bases between. In nucleotides, the CDR3 is TGTGCCAGCAGCTTAGGGGCAGGGGAGGGGTATGGCTACACCTTC. It specifies CASSLGAGEGYGYTF.

V is TRBV28 and J is TRBJ1-1, with 7 bases identical to TRBD1. This CDR3 has 18 amino acids. Germline trimming cut 2 bases from V and 1 base from J; bases unmatched to any gene: 13. Germline values: CDR1 MDHEN, CDR2 SYDVKM. This chain's CDR3 is CASSLRVRGLRRNTEAFF. DNA of the CDR3: TGTGCCAGCAGTTTACGGGTCAGGGGGTTAAGGCGGAACACTGAAGCTTTCTTT.

The chain employs TRBV19 and TRBJ1-5; 11 nucleotides line up with TRBD1. CDR1 and CDR2 (germline): LNHDA, SQIVND (reference sequence). CDR3 length equals 17 residues. V dropped 5 bases and J dropped 1; count of bases not matched to a gene: 7. CDR3 nucleotide sequence: TGTGCCAGTAGTGGTGGACAGGGGGCGCGGAGCAATCAGCCCCAGCATTTT. This translates into CASSGGQGARSNQPQHF.

This rearrangement joins TRBV6-5 to TRBJ1-1; D gene unclear. The CDR3 length is 11 residues. The ends were cut back, 4 bases at V and 2 bases at J, with 2 bases in the middle. The V gene's germline CDR1 is MNHEY and CDR2 SVGAGI. The CDR3 reads CASSSNTEAFF. CDR3 DNA sequence: TGTGCCAGCAGTTCAAACACTGAAGCTTTCTTT.

The chain employs TRBV6-5 and TRBJ2-7, with D perhaps matching TRBD1 (6 bases). Trimming stripped 5 bases from V and 2 bases from J, with 16 bases between. Per the germline V gene, CDR1 is MNHEY and CDR2 is SVGAGI. The CDR3 totals 15 residues. The CDR3 is CASSKDPTGTYEQYF. CDR3 coding DNA: TGTGCCAGCAGTAAGGATCCTACAGGGACCTACGAGCAGTACTTC.

The chain employs TRBV6-5 and TRBJ2-7; D may be TRBD2 (5 bases). This CDR3 comprises 15 residues. Looked up from germline, CDR1 is MNHEY and CDR2 is SVGAGI. V was shortened by 8 bases and J by 0 bases, with 17 bases between the two germline ends. DNA for the CDR3: TGTGCCAGCCCCCCAGGAGGCAGAAGCTCCTACGAGCAGTACTTC. Amino acids: CASPPGGRSSYEQYF.

The V and J genes are TRBV2 and TRBJ2-7, with 8 bases fitting TRBD1. The V gene's germline CDR1 is SNHLY and CDR2 FYNNEI. CDR3 length equals 14 residues. Losses at the gene ends were 4 bases for V and 4 bases for J; bases not matched to a gene: 6. For the CDR3, the DNA is TGTGCCAGCAGTGCCCAGGGGGCGAGGTACGAGCAGTACTTC. This encodes CASSAQGARYEQYF.

The J gene is TRBJ2-2, the V gene TRBV6-5; D call uncertain. The CDR3 is 13 residues long. In germline, CDR1 is MNHEY, CDR2 SVGAGI. V gave up 5 bases and J gave up 6 bases, with 10 bases separating them. DNA of the CDR3: TGTGCCAGCAGTCCCCTCAGGCCCGGGGAGCTGTTTTTT. It codes for CASSPLRPGELFF.

The V and J genes are TRBV7-8 and TRBJ1-5; tentatively, D is TRBD1 (6 bases). V gave up 5 bases and J gave up 0 bases, with 14 bases separating them. The CDR3 is 16 amino acids. CDR1 and CDR2 (germline): SGHVS, FQNEAQ. The CDR3 spells CASSLRDIDSNQPQHF. Here the CDR3 DNA reads TGTGCCAGCAGCCTCCGGGACATAGATAGCAATCAGCCCCAGCATTTT.

The chain is built from TRBV4-2 and TRBJ2-1; possible D gene TRBD2, 6 bases. The germline V and J ends were trimmed by 1 base and 2 bases, with 9 bases remaining between them. The length of the CDR3 is 15 residues. CDR1 and CDR2 (germline): LGHNA, YNFKEQ. The CDR3 loop is CASSQVGGTYNEQFF. CDR3 sequence (DNA): TGTGCCAGCAGCCAAGTGGGGGGAACCTACAATGAGCAGTTCTTC.

V is TRBV30 and J is TRBJ2-7; 7 nucleotides agree with TRBD2. J gave up 4 bases and V 1 base, and 4 bases lay outside the gene matches. The V gene's germline CDR1 is GTSNPN and CDR2 SVGIG (reference sequence). The CDR3 contains 13 residues. CDR3 residues: CAWSGGREYEQYF. The CDR3 coding sequence is TGTGCCTGGAGTGGAGGGCGGGAGTACGAGCAGTACTTC.

The chain is built from TRBV9 and TRBJ2-2; the D is unclear. V lost 3 bases and J 6 bases, leaving 15 bases between the germline ends. CDR3 length: 15 amino acids. Looked up from germline, CDR1 is SGDLS and CDR2 is YYNGEE. CDR3 DNA sequence: TGTGCCAGCAGCGCCCATCTAGATTCGGCCGGGGAGCTGTTTTTT. Protein sequence: CASSAHLDSAGELFF.

The chain has TRBV28 and TRBJ2-3; D gene uncertain. The CDR3 has 9 residues. Germline values: CDR1 MDHEN, CDR2 SYDVKM. V was pared by 5 bases and J by 15 bases, with 9 bases between. The CDR3 sequence: CASSPPFYF. CDR3 DNA: TGTGCCAGCAGTCCTCCCTTTTATTTT. The whole variable domain, remainder taken from reference TRBV28 and TRBJ2-3, is DVKVTQSSRYLVKRTGEKVFLECVQDMDHENMFWYRQDPGLGLRLIYFSYDVKMKEKGDIPEGYSVSREKKERFSLILESASTNQTSMYLCASSPPFYFGPGTRLTVL.

The chain combines TRBV19 with TRBJ2-1; no clear D gene. V lost 1 base, J lost 5 bases, and 9 bases lay in between. In germline, CDR1 is LNHDA, CDR2 SQIVND (reference sequence). CDR3 size: 14 residues. The CDR3 loop reads CASSIATLHNEQFF. In nucleotides, the CDR3 is TGTGCCAGTAGTATAGCTACGCTACACAATGAGCAGTTCTTC. Full variable domain (missing parts from reference TRBV19 and TRBJ2-1): DGGITQSPKYLFRKEGQNVTLSCEQNLNHDAMYWYRQDPGQGLRLIYYSQIVNDFQKGDIAEGYSVSREKKESFPLTVTSAQKNPTAFYLCASSIATLHNEQFFGPGTRLTVL.

J is TRBJ2-5 and V is TRBV7-9; tentative D call: TRBD1 (7 bases). There are 16 residues in the CDR3. CDR1 is SEHNR and CDR2 is FQNEAQ in the germline V gene (reference sequence). Trimming removed 5 bases at V and 7 bases at J, with 23 bases between. The CDR3 loop reads CASSLRDSDAKGTQYF. The CDR3 bases are TGTGCCAGCAGCCTGCGGGACAGCGACGCCAAGGGGACCCAGTACTTC.

This clone was counted a single time. The chain uses TRBV28 and TRBJ2-7, with TRBD1 as a possible D gene (7 bases). The V gene lost 6 bases and the J gene lost 7 bases, with 19 bases spanning the gap. The CDR3 sequence is 14 residues long. Germline loops: CDR1 MDHEN, CDR2 SYDVKM. The CDR3 spells CASRGRGVSREQYF. DNA of the CDR3: TGTGCCAGCAGGGGCAGGGGGGTATCGAGGGAGCAGTACTTC. The full variable domain, its missing parts supplied by reference TRBV28 and TRBJ2-7, is DVKVTQSSRYLVKRTGEKVFLECVQDMDHENMFWYRQDPGLGLRLIYFSYDVKMKEKGDIPEGYSVSREKKERFSLILESASTNQTSMYLCASRGRGVSREQYFGPGTRLTVT.

This chain connects TRBV2 to TRBJ2-1, with 12 positions matching TRBD2. Looked up from germline, CDR1 is SNHLY and CDR2 is FYNNEI. The CDR3 sequence is 16 residues long. The V and J ends lost 4 bases and 7 bases, in that order; junction bases with no gene match: 8. The CDR3 DNA follows: TGTGCCAGCAGTGGACGGACTAGCGGGATCCTGAATGAGCAGTTCTTC. This gives the protein CASSGRTSGILNEQFF.

This chain connects TRBV28 to TRBJ2-7, with D tentatively TRBD1 (6 bases). CDR3 length: 13 amino acids. In germline, CDR1 is MDHEN, CDR2 SYDVKM. The V end lost 6 bases, the J end lost 3 bases, and 12 bases lay between the germline ends. The CDR3 nucleotides are TGTGCCAGCAGCCGGACAGCCGTCTACGAGCAGTACTTC. This encodes CASSRTAVYEQYF.